This TCR beta chain was retrieved from a study of blood T cell repertoires in COVID-19. Study-level information: Researchers got acute and convalescent COVID-19 samples from the United States, Italy and Spain. The analysed material was cDNA or gDNA that came from T cells, B-cell-depleted T cells, or PBMCs.

Per the study methods: Amplified reference gene primers provided the basis for estimating nucleated cell counts. Here immunoSEQ multiplex PCR was the method, and the copy in TCRdb shows in-frame clones only, minus some. V, J and clone size were drawn from that table, and D and trimming were deduced from the DNA. The sample lists 35,000 to 45,000 clones, about 82% occurring once. Per the germline V gene, CDR1 is KGHSH and CDR2 is LQKENI. This CDR3 has 16 residues. The J segment lost 5 bases and the V segment lost 3 bases, leaving 7 bases of the junction unmatched. This TCR was recovered from a man aged 65-85 years with acute or convalescent COVID-19. Sequencing was done on a sample of peripheral blood. The rearrangement links TRBV18 to TRBJ2-1; 10 bases agree with TRBD1. CDR3: CASSPPGQGFDNEQFF. CDR3 DNA sequence: TGTGCCAGCTCACCTCCGGGACAGGGGTTCGACAATGAGCAGTTCTTC. The full variable domain, its missing parts supplied by reference TRBV18 and TRBJ2-1, is NAGVMQNPRHLVRRRGQEARLRCSPMKGHSHVYWYRQLPEEGLKFMVYLQKENIIDESGMPKERFSAEFPKEGPSILRIQQVVRGDSAAYFCASSPPGQGFDNEQFFGPGTRLTVL.